This TCR beta chain was obtained from a study of shared clonotypes between healthy human individuals. This CDR3 comprises 15 residues. Trimming took 5 bases from V and 4 from J; bases not matched to a gene: 8. Germline lookup yields CDR1 GTSNPN and CDR2 SVGIG (reference sequence). Profiling relied on immunoSEQ multiplex PCR, and the TCRdb table lists in-frame clones only, not all of them. Among roughly 1.5 million clones listed, about 98% were seen once. V usage is TRBV30 and J usage is TRBJ1-5; 10 bases are shared with TRBD1. The sample was naive CD4+ T cells sorted from blood. Subset specified: CD45RA+ positively selected. The source of this sequence is a young man in good health. CDR3 nucleotides: TGTGCCTGGGCGGGACAGGGGCAAGTGAATCAGCCCCAGCATTTT. This encodes CAWAGQGQVNQPQHF. Full variable domain (outside the CDR3, taken from reference TRBV30 and TRBJ1-5): SQTIHQWPATLVQPVGSPLSLECTVEGTSNPNLYWYRQAAGRGLQLLFYSVGIGQISSEVPQNLSASRPQDRQFILSSKKLLLSDSGFYLCAWAGQGQVNQPQHFGDGTRLSIL.